A single sample gave rise to the 20 T cell receptor beta chains below, sequenced in a study of lymphopenia after photon versus proton radiotherapy (dated by TCRdb to between 2018 and 2020). Libraries came from the immunoSEQ multiplex PCR assay. Sourced from immuneACCESS, this table was stored by TCRdb with only in-frame sequences that have V and J called. A share of the clones is absent; for the studies checked, an unresolved V gene accounts for under half, and the remainder has no known explanation. The sample table records more than 80,000 clones; over 70% of these occur just once. Together, the top ten hold more than 1.2% of the sample. The material was peripheral blood, obtained from a patient treated with proton-based radiotherapy. These TCRs come from a man aged 55 to 69 with pancreatic cancer.

The chain is built from TRBV6-6 and TRBJ2-2; TRBD1 aligns across 9 bases. CDR1 and CDR2 (germline): MNHNY, SVGAGI (reference sequence). V was pared by 4 bases and J by 5 bases, with 5 bases of the junction left unmatched. This CDR3 is 15 amino acids long. CDR3 loop: CASSSRTGETGELFF. Written as DNA, the CDR3 is TGTGCCAGCAGTTCCAGGACAGGGGAAACCGGGGAGCTGTTTTTT.

This chain connects TRBV19 to TRBJ2-5; 14 nucleotides match TRBD2. The CDR3 extends over 17 amino acids. Looked up from germline, CDR1 is LNHDA and CDR2 is SQIVND (reference sequence). Unmatched junction bases numbered 9, after V lost 4 bases and J lost 5 bases. The CDR3 region is CASSTLGTSGRPETQYF. CDR3 nucleotides: TGTGCCAGTAGTACCCTCGGGACTAGCGGGAGACCGGAGACCCAGTACTTC.

This chain joins TRBV27 and TRBJ2-1; perhaps TRBD1 as D (5 bases). Germline V CDR1 and CDR2: MNHEY, SMNVEV (reference sequence). V was shortened by 0 bases and J by 0 bases, with 15 bases between the two germline ends. The CDR3 length is 18 residues. CDR3 loop: CASSLSPRQGPSYNEQFF. In DNA form, the CDR3 reads TGTGCCAGCAGTTTATCGCCCAGGCAGGGTCCCTCCTACAATGAGCAGTTCTTC.

The rearrangement uses TRBV6-5 and TRBJ1-1; D is uncertain. Between the trimmed V and J ends, which lost 3 bases and 5 bases, there was a span of 16 bases. This CDR3 has 15 amino acids. CDR1 and CDR2 (germline): MNHEY, SVGAGI. DNA of the CDR3: TGTGCCAGCAGTTATTTCGCCACGGCCAGAACTGAAGCTTTCTTT. Its protein is CASSYFATARTEAFF.

This clone was counted a few times. The CDR3, as DNA: TGTGCCAGCAGCTTAAGCTCCCAGGGTCAAGCTTTCTTT. Protein product: CASSLSSQGQAFF. The chain uses TRBV7-3 and TRBJ1-1; D possibly corresponds to TRBD1 (5 bases). Trimming removed 1 base at V and 9 bases at J, with 12 bases between. Per germline, CDR1 SGHTA and CDR2 FQGTGA. The CDR3 runs 13 residues.

This chain connects TRBV7-3 to TRBJ1-5; TRBD1 is a possible D gene (5 bases). Per the germline V gene, CDR1 is SGHTA and CDR2 is FQGTGA. V lost 2 bases and J lost 1, with 12 bases in between. CDR3 length: 16 residues. CDR3 in amino acids: CASSLYNAGSNQPQHF. DNA of the CDR3: TGTGCCAGCAGCTTATACAATGCAGGGAGCAATCAGCCCCAGCATTTT.

CDR3 loop: CASSLGPPSGSGDTQYF. The CDR3 DNA sequence: TGCGCCAGCAGCTTGGGACCTCCTAGCGGGAGTGGAGATACGCAGTATTTT. The V and J genes are TRBV5-1 and TRBJ2-3, with 10 bases matching TRBD2. Germline lookup yields CDR1 SGHRS and CDR2 YFSETQ. This CDR3 region has 17 residues. V shed 0 bases and J 5 bases; nucleotides not matched to a gene: 9. The full variable domain, in which reference TRBV5-1 and TRBJ2-3 provide the parts outside the CDR3, is KAGVTQTPRYLIKTRGQQVTLSCSPISGHRSVSWYQQTPGQGLQFLFEYFSETQRNKGNFPGRFSGRQFSNSRSEMNVSTLELGDSALYLCASSLGPPSGSGDTQYFGPGTRLTVL.

The sample holds a few counts of this clone. The rearrangement joins TRBV30 to TRBJ1-2, with D perhaps matching TRBD1 (6 bases). CDR1 and CDR2 from the germline V gene are GTSNPN and SVGIG (reference sequence). V lost 2 bases to trimming and J lost 2 bases, with 12 bases between them. There are 14 residues in the CDR3. The CDR3: CAWSTPGQNYGYTF. As DNA, the CDR3 is TGTGCCTGGAGTACCCCCGGACAGAACTATGGCTACACCTTC.

The chain combines TRBV7-2 with TRBJ2-3, with D uncertain. The germline V gene has CDR1 SGHTA and CDR2 FQGNSA. V lost 0 bases to trimming and J lost 5 bases, with 9 bases between them. The CDR3 sequence is 14 residues long. The CDR3, as DNA: TGTGCCAGCAGCTTAGCCCGGATTGGAGATACGCAGTATTTT. It encodes CASSLARIGDTQYF.

The chain links TRBV9 to TRBJ2-1; D is perhaps TRBD2 (5 bases). Per the germline V gene, CDR1 is SGDLS and CDR2 is YYNGEE. The length of the CDR3 is 15 residues. Trimming removed 2 bases from V and 4 bases from J, with 13 bases in between. The CDR3 is CASSVRGPGYNEQFF. DNA of the CDR3: TGTGCCAGCAGCGTTCGAGGCCCGGGGTACAATGAGCAGTTCTTC.

The rearrangement links TRBV7-3 to TRBJ1-1; D is unclear. Between the trimmed V and J ends, which lost 2 bases and 6 bases, there was a span of 10 bases. Germline V gene sequence: CDR1 SGHTA, CDR2 FQGTGA. The CDR3 is 13 residues long. CDR3 residues: CASSLYHQAEAFF. CDR3 nucleotide sequence: TGTGCCAGCAGCTTATACCATCAGGCTGAAGCTTTCTTT.

The chain uses TRBV21-1 and TRBJ2-6. TRBV21-1 is designated a pseudogene. CDR3 size: 15 residues. In nucleotides, the CDR3 is TGTGCCAGCAGCAGGGAACGCTCTGGGGCCAACGTCCTGACTTTC. Translation gives CASSRERSGANVLTF.

Regarding this clone: Within the sample, other DNA sequences also encode this same CDR3. The V and J genes are TRBV2 and TRBJ1-5; D may be TRBD1 (5 bases). The CDR3 contains 15 residues. V gave up 1 base and J gave up 1 base, with 8 bases separating them. Germline V gives CDR1 SNHLY, CDR2 FYNNEI. CDR3 region: CASSEDRGSNQPQHF. CDR3 DNA sequence: TGTGCCAGCAGTGAAGATCGGGGGAGCAATCAGCCCCAGCATTTT.

This clone came up a few times. The gene calls are TRBV28 and TRBJ2-5, with D perhaps matching TRBD1 (6 bases). The CDR3 has 14 amino acids. V dropped 3 bases and J dropped 1 base, with 9 bases sitting between them. CDR1 and CDR2 (germline): MDHEN, SYDVKM. CDR3 protein: CASSFLDSQETQYF. CDR3 bases: TGTGCCAGCAGTTTCTTGGACAGCCAAGAGACCCAGTACTTC.

The chain employs TRBV28 and TRBJ2-3; TRBD2 agrees at 8 bases. The CDR3 totals 15 residues. Germline CDR1 is MDHEN and CDR2 is SYDVKM. V trimming: 5 bases; J trimming: 8 bases; junction bases outside the gene matches: 12. The CDR3 loop reads CASSPSGSQGSTQYF. The CDR3 bases are TGTGCCAGCAGTCCCAGCGGGAGTCAAGGCAGTACGCAGTATTTT.

This clone was counted between two and nine times. This chain connects TRBV15 to TRBJ1-2; D is unclear. Germline V CDR1 and CDR2: LNHNV, YYDKDF (reference sequence). V lost 0 bases, J lost 8 bases, and 13 bases lay in between. This CDR3 has 14 amino acids. This CDR3 reads CATSRDWGSSGYTF. The CDR3 DNA sequence: TGTGCCACCAGCAGAGATTGGGGATCCTCCGGCTACACCTTC.

The V and J genes are TRBV5-1 and TRBJ1-2; the match to TRBD1 covers 11 bases. Germline-derived CDR1 and CDR2 are SGHRS and YFSETQ. V lost 3 bases and J lost 4; bases outside the gene matches: 5. The CDR3 runs to 15 residues. CDR3 protein: CASSYGQGAGYGYTF. CDR3 in DNA: TGCGCCAGCAGCTACGGACAGGGGGCGGGCTATGGCTACACCTTC. Looking up the rest from reference TRBV5-1 and TRBJ1-2 gives the full variable domain: KAGVTQTPRYLIKTRGQQVTLSCSPISGHRSVSWYQQTPGQGLQFLFEYFSETQRNKGNFPGRFSGRQFSNSRSEMNVSTLELGDSALYLCASSYGQGAGYGYTFGSGTRLTVV.

This chain uses TRBV29-1 with TRBJ2-7, with 8 bases that match TRBD2. V shed 7 bases and J 2 bases; nucleotides not matched to a gene: 10. The CDR3 consists of 14 residues. The germline gives CDR1 SQVTM, CDR2 ANQGSEA. CDR3 loop: CSATSGTSPYEQYF. In nucleotides, the CDR3 is TGCAGCGCTACTTCCGGGACTAGTCCCTACGAGCAGTACTTC.

The V gene is TRBV13, the J gene TRBJ1-1; D is unresolved. V dropped 5 bases and J dropped 5 bases, with 18 bases sitting between them. The CDR3 is made up of 15 amino acids. CDR1 PRHDT and CDR2 FYEKMQ come from the germline V gene (reference sequence). The chain's CDR3 is CASSQRDGRETEAFF. The CDR3 DNA reads as TGTGCCAGCAGCCAACGAGACGGACGAGAAACTGAAGCTTTCTTT.

The chain recombines TRBV28 with TRBJ1-5, with TRBD1 matching 9 bases. Trimming removed 2 bases from V and 4 bases from J; junction bases left unmatched: 6. CDR3 size: 16 residues. Germline V CDR1 and CDR2: MDHEN, SYDVKM. The chain's CDR3 is CASSLLPGQGNQPQHF. Written as DNA, the CDR3 is TGTGCCAGCAGTTTACTTCCGGGACAGGGAAATCAGCCCCAGCATTTT.